These 13 T cell receptor beta chains came from one sample sequenced in a study of shared clonotypes between healthy human individuals. The table came from immunoSEQ multiplex PCR; TCRdb's copy has only in-frame clones and leaves some out. The sample records about 2 million clones, 85% to 95% being singletons. The material sequenced was naive CD4+ T cells sorted from blood. As to subset: CD45RA+ positively selected. The source is a man younger than 35 in good health.

The genes are TRBV19 and TRBJ1-2; TRBD1 matches 7 bases. The CDR3 length is 14 residues. The ends lost 9 bases at V and 7 bases at J; junction bases unmatched: 14. Germline V gene data show CDR1 as LNHDA and CDR2 as SQIVND (reference sequence). This CDR3 reads CASRQGIYTGGYTF. CDR3 nucleotides: TGTGCCAGCAGACAGGGAATTTATACGGGTGGCTACACCTTC.

J is TRBJ1-2 and V is TRBV6-6, with D possibly being TRBD1 (5 bases). The V gene lost 5 bases and the J gene lost 8 bases, with 21 bases spanning the gap. Per the germline V gene, CDR1 is MNHNY and CDR2 is SVGAGI (reference sequence). The CDR3 runs to 15 residues. The CDR3 spells CASSISRARREGYTF. CDR3 DNA: TGTGCCAGCAGTATCTCCAGGGCGAGGAGAGAAGGCTACACCTTC.

CDR3 nucleotide sequence: TGCGCCAGCAGCCAAGAACCACAGGGGAAATACGAGCAGTACTTC. Its protein product is CASSQEPQGKYEQYF. This rearrangement joins TRBV4-1 to TRBJ2-5; 7 nucleotides line up with TRBD1. The closer fit of TRBJ2-7 to the DNA end suggests the J call may be wrong. The CDR3 runs 15 residues. CDR1 MGHRA and CDR2 YSYEKL come from the germline V gene.

V and J are TRBV15 and TRBJ1-2, with a tentative D call TRBD1 (6 bases). The germline V gene has CDR1 LNHNV and CDR2 YYDKDF (reference sequence). V shed 5 bases and J shed 3 bases, with 16 bases lying between them. This CDR3 is 15 amino acids long. The CDR3 loop is CATSGSRGWDYGYTF. As DNA, the CDR3 is TGTGCCACCAGCGGGTCCAGGGGATGGGACTATGGCTACACCTTC.

This clone was recorded only once. The rearrangement joins TRBV5-4 to TRBJ1-1, with 7 bases that match TRBD1. Germline V gene sequence: CDR1 SGHNT, CDR2 YYREEE (reference sequence). The CDR3 runs to 13 residues. Trimming cost V 3 bases and J 4 bases; bases outside gene matches: 3. CDR3 sequence: CASSSDRTTEAFF. As DNA, the CDR3 is TGTGCCAGCAGCTCGGACAGGACCACTGAAGCTTTCTTT. Full variable domain (rest looked up from reference TRBV5-4 and TRBJ1-1): ETGVTQSPTHLIKTRGQQVTLRCSSQSGHNTVSWYQQALGQGPQFIFQYYREEENGRGNFPPRFSGLQFPNYSSELNVNALELDDSALYLCASSSDRTTEAFFGQGTRLTVV.

The V call is TRBV10-3, the J call TRBJ1-2; 9 positions agree with TRBD1. Losses at the gene ends were 6 bases for V and 0 bases for J; bases not matched to a gene: 8. In germline, CDR1 is ENHRY, CDR2 SYGVKD. This CDR3 contains 16 residues. CDR3 sequence reads: CAIREGQGLSNYGYTF. CDR3 coding DNA: TGTGCCATCAGGGAGGGACAGGGACTATCTAACTATGGCTACACCTTC.

In this sample, this clone turned up once. The rearrangement uses TRBV11-2 and TRBJ1-5; TRBD1 might be the D (6 bases). Germline loops: CDR1 SGHAT, CDR2 FQNNGV. Between the trimmed V and J ends, which lost 6 bases and 7 bases, there was a span of 19 bases. This CDR3 has 15 amino acids. The CDR3 DNA sequence: TGTGCCAGCAGTTCGGGCGCGGGGGCTCGGCAGCCCCAGCATTTT. This encodes CASSSGAGARQPQHF.

In regard to this clone: Other DNA sequences in this specimen translate into the identical CDR3. The chain is built from TRBV5-1 and TRBJ1-2, with a weak D call TRBD1 (5 bases). Germline V gene data show CDR1 as SGHRS and CDR2 as YFSETQ. V lost 0 bases, J lost 2 bases, and 8 bases lay in between. The CDR3 length is 14 residues. The CDR3 spells CASSLGRENYGYTF. CDR3 nucleotide sequence: TGCGCCAGCAGCTTGGGCAGGGAGAACTATGGCTACACCTTC.

V gene TRBV6-5 combines with J gene TRBJ2-3; maybe TRBD2 (6 bases). The CDR3 runs 16 residues. Germline V CDR1 and CDR2: MNHEY, SVGAGI. V gave up 4 bases and J gave up 1 base, with 15 bases separating them. CDR3 in DNA: TGTGCCAGCAGTTTCCCCTCGCGGGGACGCACAGATACGCAGTATTTT. It yields the protein CASSFPSRGRTDTQYF.

This clone was seen a single time. The chain uses TRBV18 and TRBJ2-7; the match to TRBD2 covers 11 bases. The ends lost 0 bases at V and 4 bases at J; junction bases unmatched: 5. This CDR3 has 16 residues. Per germline, CDR1 KGHSH and CDR2 LQKENI. CDR3 DNA sequence: TGTGCCAGCTCACCACCGGGGACTAGCGGTATGTACGAGCAGTACTTC. This gives the protein CASSPPGTSGMYEQYF.

The chain uses TRBV28 and TRBJ1-5; 8 bases agree with TRBD1. The CDR3 is 15 residues long. The germline CDR1 and CDR2 sequences are MDHEN and SYDVKM. Unmatched junction bases numbered 8, after V lost 7 bases and J lost 3 bases. The CDR3 is CASTPDRGYNQPQHF. The CDR3 nucleotides are TGTGCCAGCACCCCAGACAGGGGTTACAATCAGCCCCAGCATTTT. Based on the CDR3 plus reference TRBV28 and TRBJ1-5, the full variable domain is DVKVTQSSRYLVKRTGEKVFLECVQDMDHENMFWYRQDPGLGLRLIYFSYDVKMKEKGDIPEGYSVSREKKERFSLILESASTNQTSMYLCASTPDRGYNQPQHFGDGTRLSIL.

The chain links TRBV11-2 to TRBJ2-7; D is unresolved. Trimming took 3 bases from V and 1 from J, leaving 13 bases between them. The CDR3 length is 15 residues. Looked up from germline, CDR1 is SGHAT and CDR2 is FQNNGV. The CDR3 coding sequence is TGTGCCAGCAGCTTCTGGAAAGGTCCTTCCTACGAGCAGTACTTC. This gives the protein CASSFWKGPSYEQYF. The full variable domain, completed using reference TRBV11-2 and TRBJ2-7, is EAGVAQSPRYKIIEKRQSVAFWCNPISGHATLYWYQQILGQGPKLLIQFQNNGVVDDSQLPKDRFSAERLKGVDSTLKIQPAKLEDSAVYLCASSFWKGPSYEQYFGPGTRLTVT.

This clone has just one count. The CDR3 region is CASSFSAGGNTIYF. The CDR3 nucleotides read TGTGCCAGCAGCTTTTCAGCAGGAGGAAACACCATATATTTT. The genes are TRBV7-9 and TRBJ1-3; unclear D gene. Germline V lookup: CDR1 SEHNR, CDR2 FQNEAQ (reference sequence). V was trimmed by 3 bases and J by 4 bases, leaving 10 bases between them. CDR3 size: 14 residues.